This TCR beta chain originates from a study of pediatric ulcerative colitis. Regarding the study as a whole: This repertoire reflects total lymphocytes rather than subpopulations like regulatory T cells. Blood-rectal clonal overlap within each person was significantly higher in ulcerative colitis patients than controls.

Germline V gene sequence: CDR1 MNHEY, CDR2 SMNVEV (reference sequence). This CDR3 has 18 amino acids. Trimming took 4 bases from V and 5 from J; bases not matched to a gene: 16. The blood sample was taken during the colonoscopy visit. As concerns this clone: The antigen is not known.

This was a survey-level run. TCRdb keeps only in-frame clones here, not all; method: immunoSEQ multiplex PCR. The sample shows 55,000 to 75,000 clones, about 86% of them seen only once. The receptor was isolated from a boy younger than 18 with severe ulcerative colitis. The rearrangement uses TRBV27 and TRBJ2-7, with 11 bases aligning to TRBD2. Sequencing was done on a sample of blood. CDR3 DNA sequence: TGTGCCAGCAGTTCTACCCTAGCGGGAGGAAATCGAGTCGACGAGCAGTACTTC. Translation: CASSSTLAGGNRVDEQYF.